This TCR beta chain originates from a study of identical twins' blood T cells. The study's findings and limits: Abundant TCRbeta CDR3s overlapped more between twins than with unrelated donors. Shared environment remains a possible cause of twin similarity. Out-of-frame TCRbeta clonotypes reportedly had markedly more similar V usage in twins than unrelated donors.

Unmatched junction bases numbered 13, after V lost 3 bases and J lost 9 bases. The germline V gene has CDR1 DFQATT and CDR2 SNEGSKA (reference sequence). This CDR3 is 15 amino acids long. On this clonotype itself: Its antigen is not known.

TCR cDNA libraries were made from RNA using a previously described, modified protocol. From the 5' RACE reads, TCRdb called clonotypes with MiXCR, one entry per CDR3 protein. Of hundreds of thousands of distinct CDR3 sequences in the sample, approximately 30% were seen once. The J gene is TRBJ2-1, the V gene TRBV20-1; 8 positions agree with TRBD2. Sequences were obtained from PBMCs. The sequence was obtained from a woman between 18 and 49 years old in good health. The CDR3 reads CSASRTSGSSFEQFF. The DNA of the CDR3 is TGCAGTGCTAGCCGTACTAGCGGTTCGAGCTTTGAGCAGTTCTTC.